The 2 T cell receptor beta chains in this list originate from one sample, sequenced in a study of cytomegalovirus exposure and HLA in healthy donors. PCR used 60 Vbeta primers and 13 Jbeta primers. Profiled with immunoSEQ multiplex PCR; TCRdb holds only in-frame clones, not every one. The sample records roughly 140,000 clones, more than 70% being singletons. The sample consisted of PBMCs. These receptors originate from a woman in her thirties or forties in good health and CMV-seronegative.

The chain employs TRBV4-2 and TRBJ1-1; D might be TRBD1 (5 bases). CDR1 and CDR2 (germline): LGHNA, YNFKEQ. V was cut by 0 bases and J by 5 bases, with 13 bases left in between. The CDR3 has 15 residues. The CDR3 region has the DNA TGTGCCAGCAGCCAAGACCCGACAGAGGTTACTGAAGCTTTCTTT. Amino acid sequence: CASSQDPTEVTEAFF.

The rearrangement joins TRBV11-3 to TRBJ2-7; D is unclear. Germline CDR1 is SGHNT and CDR2 is YENEEA. The CDR3 totals 13 residues. Trimming cost V 1 base and J 1 base, with 5 bases left between them. CDR3 in amino acids: CASSLGASYEQYF. As DNA, the CDR3 is TGTGCCAGCAGCTTAGGGGCTTCCTACGAGCAGTACTTC.